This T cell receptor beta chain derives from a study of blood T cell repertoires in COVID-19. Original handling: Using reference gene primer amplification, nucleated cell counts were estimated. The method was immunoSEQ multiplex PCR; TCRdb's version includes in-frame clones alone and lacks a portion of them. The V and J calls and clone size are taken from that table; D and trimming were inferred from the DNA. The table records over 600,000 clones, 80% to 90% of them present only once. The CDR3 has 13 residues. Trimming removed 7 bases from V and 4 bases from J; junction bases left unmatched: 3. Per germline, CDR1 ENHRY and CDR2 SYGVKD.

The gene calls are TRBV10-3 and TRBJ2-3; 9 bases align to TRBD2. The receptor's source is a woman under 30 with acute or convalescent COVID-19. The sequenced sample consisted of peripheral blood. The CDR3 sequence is CAIMRGGADTQYF. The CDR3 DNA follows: TGTGCCATCATGCGGGGGGGTGCAGATACGCAGTATTTT.